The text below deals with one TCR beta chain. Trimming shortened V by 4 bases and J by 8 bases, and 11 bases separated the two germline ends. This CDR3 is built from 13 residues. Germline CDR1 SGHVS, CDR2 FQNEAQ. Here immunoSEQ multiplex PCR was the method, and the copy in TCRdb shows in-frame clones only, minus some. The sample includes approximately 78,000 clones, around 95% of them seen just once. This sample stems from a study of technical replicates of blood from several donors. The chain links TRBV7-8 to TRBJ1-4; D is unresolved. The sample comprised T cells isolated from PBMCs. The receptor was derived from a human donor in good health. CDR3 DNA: TGTGCCAGCAGCTCCGGGGTATCGGAAAAACTGTTTTTT. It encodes CASSSGVSEKLFF.